Below are 10 T cell receptor delta chains sequenced from a single sample in a study of gamma-delta T cells after stem cell transplantation. TCRdb called clones from the RT-PCR reads again using CATT. The sample has a few thousand delta-chain clones; around 4.1% are singletons. The sequenced sample consisted of gamma-delta T cells. These receptor sequences come from a human donor. It is not recorded whose cells these are; they may come from a transplant donor.

Of note for this clone: At the DNA level, this CDR3 is encoded by other sequences in the same sample as well. The chain recombines TRDV1 with TRDJ1; 12 bases align to TRDD3. This CDR3 has 21 amino acids. Unmatched junction bases numbered 20, after V lost 0 bases and J lost 6 bases. Germline V gene data show CDR1 as TSWWSYY and CDR2 as QGS. CDR3 DNA: TGTGCTCTTGGGGAACTAGGCTCATTCCCTTCCCCCTACTGGGGGATACATAAACTCATCTTT. Translated, it gives CALGELGSFPSPYWGIHKLIF.

This clone has just a few counts. A single base is all that separates this from a far larger clone, so a read error is likely. The sample has other DNA sequences that encode this CDR3 too. This rearrangement joins TRDV2 to TRDJ1, with 7 bases identical to TRDD3. In germline, CDR1 is GEAIGNYY, CDR2 EKD. The CDR3 runs 16 residues. J gave up 4 bases and V 2 bases, and 12 bases lay outside the gene matches. The CDR3 sequence: CACDMMMGDTRDKLIF. The DNA of the CDR3 is TGTGCCTGTGACATGATGATGGGGGACACGCGCGATAAACTCATCTTT.

The chain combines TRDV2 with TRDJ1; 9 bases line up with TRDD3. Per germline, CDR1 GEAIGNYY and CDR2 EKD. J lost 0 bases, V lost 3 bases, and 13 bases had no gene match. The CDR3 totals 18 residues. CDR3 DNA sequence: TGTGCCTGTGACCGTTTGGGGGATAAAGGCGAGTACACCGATAAACTCATCTTT. It codes for CACDRLGDKGEYTDKLIF.

Worth noting for this clone: A single base separates this from a much larger clone, so it may be a read error. The sample contains more than one DNA sequence encoding this CDR3. This chain connects TRDV2 to TRDJ3, with D uncertain. The CDR3 has 13 residues. The germline CDR1 and CDR2 sequences are GEAIGNYY and EKD. The CDR3 here is CACDTWDTRQMFF. The CDR3 DNA is TGTGCCTGTGACACCTGGGACACCAGACAGATGTTTTTC.

Comment on this clone: The protein in TCRdb stems from a much larger clone and differs at residue 10 from this DNA's translation, likely a read error; here the protein is translated from the DNA. V is TRDV2 and J is TRDJ3, with 7 positions matching TRDD3. This CDR3 has 16 residues. Germline V gene lookup returns CDR1 GEAIGNYY and CDR2 EKD. Here the CDR3 reads CACDWGSSWGTRQMFF. The CDR3 DNA is TGTGCCTGTGACTGGGGGAGCTCCTGGGGCACCCGACAGATGTTTTTC.

This clone has more than one count but fewer than ten. The DNA translation disagrees with the TCRdb protein at residue 17, so the protein in this description comes from the DNA. The chain carries TRDV3 and TRDJ1, with 9 bases identical to TRDD3. The CDR3 length is 19 residues. Per the germline V gene, CDR1 is TVYSNPD and CDR2 is GDNSRS (reference sequence). The CDR3 region has the DNA TGTGCCCTAACTCCGCTACTGGGGGACCCCGCGGAATACACCGATAAACACATCTTT. Translating gives CALTPLLGDPAEYTDKHIF.

This sequence joins TRDV1 and TRDJ1; TRDD3 matches at 10 bases. The CDR3 is 20 amino acids. V lost 0 bases, J lost 3 bases, and 16 bases stayed unmatched. The germline CDR1 and CDR2 sequences are TSWWSYY and QGS. The CDR3 here is CALGELVGWGIHWTSDKLIF. CDR3 nucleotide sequence: TGTGCTCTTGGGGAACTTGTGGGGTGGGGGATACATTGGACGTCCGATAAACTCATCTTT.

By sample fraction, this clone is medium-sized. The identical CDR3 is also encoded by other nucleotide sequences in the sample. The chain recombines TRDV2 with TRDJ1; perhaps TRDD3 as D (6 bases). CDR1 and CDR2 from the germline V gene are GEAIGNYY and EKD. With 2 bases removed from V and 0 bases from J, the gap between germline ends came to 21 bases. The CDR3 runs 18 residues. CDR3: CACDRLGSNADYTDKLIF. CDR3 bases: TGTGCCTGTGACAGGCTGGGGTCCAACGCCGATTACACCGATAAACTCATCTTT.

This clone was observed a few times. The protein that TCRdb holds for this DNA derives from a much larger clone and differs from the translated DNA at residue 7, which likely indicates a read error; the protein shown here is translated from the DNA. V is TRDV2 and J is TRDJ1; perhaps TRDD3 as D (6 bases). Between the trimmed V and J ends, which lost 0 bases and 7 bases, there was a span of 14 bases. The CDR3 contains 14 residues. From germline, CDR1 is GEAIGNYY and CDR2 EKD. The CDR3 DNA is TGTGCCTGTGACACCTTACCGGGGGACCTTAAACTCATCTTT. Translating gives CACDTLPGDLKLIF.

About this clone: The protein TCRdb gives is from a much larger clone and does not agree with this DNA's translation at residue 9, likely a read error; the protein shown here comes from the DNA. The chain combines TRDV2 with TRDJ1; TRDD3 matches at 10 bases. CDR1 is GEAIGNYY, CDR2 EKD, per germline. With 2 bases clipped from V and 1 base from J, the junction kept 12 bases outside the gene matches. The CDR3 runs to 18 residues. This chain's CDR3 is CACDITPYRGIRTDKLIF. The CDR3 DNA follows: TGTGCCTGTGACATCACCCCCTACCGGGGGATACGCACCGATAAACTCATCTTT.